Each of the 11 T cell receptor beta chains below was sequenced from the same sample in a study of T cells in Graves' hyperthyroidism and ophthalmopathy. From RNA transcripts, TCR beta CDR3 regions were amplified. TCR CDR3 underwent first-round RT-PCR with the HTBI primer set. TCRdb passed the multiplex PCR reads through MiXCR, listing each CDR3 protein once. The sample includes a few hundred thousand distinct CDR3 sequences, around 20% of them seen just once. Sequenced material: blood. Every receptor here comes from a man between 18 and 35 years old with Graves' hyperthyroidism.

This rearrangement joins TRBV20-1 to TRBJ2-2, with D perhaps matching TRBD1 or TRBD2 (5 bases each). The CDR3 consists of 15 residues. Deletions cut 6 bases from V and 1 base from J, with 15 bases between. CDR1 DFQATT and CDR2 SNEGSKA come from the germline V gene (reference sequence). CDR3 sequence reads: CSALGRTGNTGELFF. The DNA for the CDR3 is TGCAGTGCACTAGGGCGCACAGGGAACACCGGGGAGCTGTTTTTT.

This clonotype was counted many times. The chain combines TRBV29-1 with TRBJ1-3; D uncertain. Germline assignment: CDR1 SQVTM and CDR2 ANQGSEA. Trimming stripped 6 bases from V and 8 bases from J, with 11 bases between. This CDR3 comprises 11 residues. The chain's CDR3 is CSVLERDTIYF. The CDR3 DNA reads TGCAGCGTCCTCGAGCGAGACACCATATATTTT.

This clonotype was detected ten times or more. The rearrangement links TRBV28 to TRBJ2-7; 7 positions match TRBD2. In germline, CDR1 is MDHEN, CDR2 SYDVKM. The CDR3 length is 16 residues. V lost 2 bases to trimming and J lost 3 bases; unmatched junction nucleotides: 10. The CDR3 protein is CASSLPLGGDGYEQYF. The CDR3, as DNA: TGTGCCAGCAGTTTACCCCTTGGGGGGGATGGCTACGAGCAGTACTTC.

The table lists this clonotype with many counts. The chain couples TRBV19 to TRBJ2-5, with D tentatively TRBD1 (7 bases). V was clipped by 8 bases and J by 5 bases, with 15 bases between them. Looked up from germline, CDR1 is LNHDA and CDR2 is SQIVND (reference sequence). This CDR3 contains 13 residues. The CDR3 loop is CASARAGGETQYF. The CDR3 DNA is TGTGCCAGTGCGCGAGCAGGGGGGGAGACCCAGTACTTC.

This clonotype was seen only a few times. The J gene is TRBJ2-5, the V gene TRBV14, with no clear D. The germline V gene has CDR1 SGHDN and CDR2 FVKESK. The CDR3 covers 17 residues. V was clipped by 2 bases and J by 2 bases, with 18 bases between them. The CDR3 DNA follows: TGTGCCAGCAGCCAATGGCCCCGGACCTCACGGCAAGAGACCCAGTACTTC. Translated: CASSQWPRTSRQETQYF.

This clonotype appeared many times. This chain connects TRBV27 to TRBJ1-5; no definite D call. CDR1 is MNHEY and CDR2 is SMNVEV in the germline V gene (reference sequence). V was shortened by 3 bases and J by 1 base, with 10 bases between the two germline ends. CDR3 length: 15 residues. As DNA, the CDR3 is TGTGCCAGCAGTTTGCCTAGGAGCAGCAATCAGCCCCAGCATTTT. This codes for CASSLPRSSNQPQHF.

J is TRBJ2-2 and V is TRBV6-1; D might be TRBD2 (5 bases). Trimming removed 6 bases from V and 4 bases from J, with 18 bases in between. The CDR3 is 16 amino acids. CDR1 MNHNS and CDR2 SASEGT come from the germline V gene. CDR3 nucleotides: TGTGCCAGCAGCCCGCAGTGGGGTGCGGGCACCGGGGAGCTGTTTTTT. Translating it yields CASSPQWGAGTGELFF.

This clonotype was found a few times. The chain carries TRBV5-6 and TRBJ2-3, with a possible D match to TRBD1 (6 bases). Germline CDR1 SGHDT, CDR2 YYEEEE. This CDR3 is built from 14 residues. Trimming left V 4 bases short and J 5 bases short, with 14 bases between. CDR3 loop: CASSPGARGDTQYF. The CDR3 bases are TGTGCCAGCAGCCCAGGGGCGAGGGGAGATACGCAGTATTTT.

This clonotype has only a few counts. The rearrangement links TRBV4-1 to TRBJ1-1; D gene unclear. Germline values: CDR1 MGHRA, CDR2 YSYEKL. This CDR3 contains 15 residues. Trimming stripped 4 bases from V and 4 bases from J, with 16 bases between. The CDR3 here is CASSPNGLSGTEAFF. DNA of the CDR3: TGCGCCAGCAGCCCCAATGGACTTTCGGGCACTGAAGCTTTCTTT.

Ten or more counts support this clonotype. The V call is TRBV28, the J call TRBJ1-3; D unclear. There are 12 residues in the CDR3. CDR1 MDHEN and CDR2 SYDVKM come from the germline V gene. Trimming shortened V by 5 bases and J by 3 bases, and 5 bases separated the two germline ends. In DNA, the CDR3 is TGTGCCAGCAGTAAGTTTGGAAACACCATATATTTT. Amino acid sequence: CASSKFGNTIYF.

Only a few counts were recorded for this clonotype. Because the CDR3 is missing its conserved closing phenylalanine or tryptophan, this is likely a read error. The chain combines TRBV2 with TRBJ1-1; tentative D call: TRBD1 (5 bases). The CDR3 covers 15 residues. Germline V gene lookup returns CDR1 SNHLY and CDR2 FYNNEI. The CDR3 protein is CASSEEGDSDTEAFL. In DNA form, the CDR3 reads TGTGCCAGCAGCGAAGAGGGCGACAGCGACACTGAAGCTTTCCTT.